Each of the 28 T cell receptor beta chains below was sequenced from the same sample in a study of blood T cell repertoires in COVID-19. TCRdb's table, derived via immunoSEQ multiplex PCR, lists solely in-frame clones and lacks some. The sample has some 230,000 clones, more than 75% seen once. The sequenced sample was peripheral blood. The receptors were sampled from a woman of 80 years or more with COVID-19, enrolled during active disease.

CDR3 bases: TGTGCCAGCTCGCCCGACAGGGATATATATGGCTACACCTTC. Translated: CASSPDRDIYGYTF. V usage is TRBV18 and J usage is TRBJ1-2, with 7 bases lining up with TRBD1. CDR1 and CDR2 (germline): KGHSH, LQKENI. The CDR3 is 14 amino acids. The V and J ends lost 6 bases and 5 bases, in that order; junction bases with no gene match: 9.

V is TRBV28 and J is TRBJ1-2; TRBD1 is a possible D gene (5 bases). CDR1 MDHEN and CDR2 SYDVKM come from the germline V gene. The CDR3 runs to 12 residues. V was shortened by 11 bases and J by 8 bases, with 18 bases between the two germline ends. For the CDR3, the DNA is TGTGCCGCGGGATGGAGGGACCGGGGCTACACCTTC. Its translation is CAAGWRDRGYTF.

The chain links TRBV20-1 to TRBJ2-1, with 8 bases fitting TRBD2. The length of the CDR3 is 12 residues. V lost 3 bases, J lost 8 bases, and 3 bases stayed unmatched. Germline V gene lookup returns CDR1 DFQATT and CDR2 SNEGSKA (reference sequence). DNA for the CDR3: TGCAGTGCTAGTCCGACTAGCGATGAGCAGTTCTTC. Translated, it gives CSASPTSDEQFF.

This clone appeared a single time. The rearrangement joins TRBV3-1 (or the pseudogene TRBV3-2) to TRBJ1-3, with D perhaps matching TRBD1 (5 bases). The V gene's germline CDR1 is LGHDT and CDR2 YNNKEL (reference sequence). V lost 6 bases and J 9 bases, leaving 15 bases between the germline ends. This CDR3 region has 13 residues. CDR3 sequence reads: CASSRAGQGTIYF. The DNA of the CDR3 is TGTGCCAGCAGTCGAGCGGGGCAGGGCACCATATATTTT.

The chain uses TRBV13 and TRBJ1-5; D not resolved. Trimming took 2 bases from V and 1 from J, leaving 9 bases between them. The germline CDR1 and CDR2 sequences are PRHDT and FYEKMQ (reference sequence). The CDR3 has 15 residues. For the CDR3, the DNA is TGTGCCAGCAGCTTAATGGGCGAGAGCAATCAGCCCCAGCATTTT. Encoded protein: CASSLMGESNQPQHF.

This clone was seen only a few times. The rearrangement uses TRBV19 and TRBJ1-4, with unresolved D. The CDR3 runs to 12 residues. The germline gives CDR1 LNHDA, CDR2 SQIVND (reference sequence). V dropped 4 bases and J dropped 11 bases, with 11 bases sitting between them. The CDR3 region has the DNA TGTGCCAGTAGTACGCCAAGAGCTAAACTGTTTTTT. Amino acid sequence: CASSTPRAKLFF. The full variable domain, in which reference TRBV19 and TRBJ1-4 provide the parts outside the CDR3, is DGGITQSPKYLFRKEGQNVTLSCEQNLNHDAMYWYRQDPGQGLRLIYYSQIVNDFQKGDIAEGYSVSREKKESFPLTVTSAQKNPTAFYLCASSTPRAKLFFGSGTQLSVL.

The chain joins TRBV7-9 to TRBJ1-1; no clear D. With 7 bases removed from V and 1 base from J, the gap between germline ends came to 7 bases. The CDR3 covers 12 residues. Germline-derived CDR1 and CDR2 are SEHNR and FQNEAQ (reference sequence). As DNA, the CDR3 is TGTGCCAGCACCACCCAGAACACTGAAGCTTTCTTT. This sequence encodes CASTTQNTEAFF.

The CDR3 is CASSLIVPAGGYTF. CDR3 nucleotides: TGTGCCAGCAGTCTAATCGTCCCCGCGGGGGGCTACACCTTC. The chain combines TRBV2 with TRBJ1-2; D is undetermined. V was trimmed by 5 bases and J by 8 bases, leaving 18 bases between them. CDR1 and CDR2 (germline): SNHLY, FYNNEI. CDR3 length: 14 residues.

The J gene is TRBJ1-1, the V gene TRBV15; D is perhaps TRBD1 (5 bases). CDR3 length: 14 amino acids. The germline CDR1 and CDR2 sequences are LNHNV and YYDKDF (reference sequence). Trimming cost V 5 bases and J 1 base, with 11 bases left between them. The CDR3 spells CATSLDSPNTEAFF. As DNA, the CDR3 is TGTGCCACCAGCCTTGACAGCCCGAACACTGAAGCTTTCTTT.

This rearrangement joins TRBV18 to TRBJ2-2, with 7 positions matching TRBD1. The CDR3 is 16 residues long. V trimming: 6 bases; J trimming: 5 bases; junction bases outside the gene matches: 12. Germline V gene sequence: CDR1 KGHSH, CDR2 LQKENI. As DNA, the CDR3 is TGTGCCAGCTCCCTCACTTCGAGGGGGCGTACCGGGGAGCTGTTTTTT. This encodes CASSLTSRGRTGELFF.

V and J are TRBV29-1 and TRBJ2-3, with 8 bases lining up with TRBD2. V shed 5 bases and J 0 bases; nucleotides not matched to a gene: 10. The germline V gene has CDR1 SQVTM and CDR2 ANQGSEA. The CDR3 has 16 residues. CDR3 DNA sequence: TGCAGCGTTAAATTCGGGACTAGGCCTAGCACAGATACGCAGTATTTT. Translating it yields CSVKFGTRPSTDTQYF.

The CDR3 spells CASSSGQSLNEKLFF. The DNA of the CDR3 is TGTGCCAGCAGCTCCGGACAAAGCCTTAATGAAAAACTGTTTTTT. The chain recombines TRBV7-9 with TRBJ1-4; maybe TRBD1 (5 bases). V was cut by 4 bases and J by 4 bases, with 13 bases left in between. The CDR3 runs 15 residues. Looked up from germline, CDR1 is SEHNR and CDR2 is FQNEAQ (reference sequence).

This clone was recorded only once. The chain joins TRBV7-3 to TRBJ2-1; 13 nucleotides align to TRBD2. The germline CDR1 and CDR2 sequences are SGHTA and FQGTGA. Trimming at V came to 5 bases and at J to 7 bases, leaving 5 bases not matched to a gene. The CDR3 spans 15 residues. CDR3 residues: CASSPRTSGGNEQFF. CDR3 nucleotides: TGTGCCAGCAGCCCTAGGACTAGCGGGGGAAATGAGCAGTTCTTC.

V is TRBV6-2 or TRBV6-3 and J is TRBJ1-5; TRBD1 aligns across 9 bases. Germline values: CDR1 MNHEY, CDR2 SVGEGT. The CDR3 contains 16 residues. J gave up 6 bases and V 2 bases, and 8 bases lay outside the gene matches. The CDR3 spells CASSYRNRGQGQPQHF. As DNA, the CDR3 is TGTGCCAGCAGTTACCGCAACAGGGGGCAGGGTCAGCCCCAGCATTTT.

The chain is built from TRBV5-1 and TRBJ1-1; perhaps TRBD1 as D (5 bases). CDR1 is SGHRS, CDR2 YFSETQ, per germline. V was clipped by 2 bases and J by 1 base, with 12 bases between them. The CDR3 runs 15 residues. The CDR3 loop reads CASSFPDRKNTEAFF. The CDR3 DNA follows: TGCGCCAGCAGCTTCCCCGACAGAAAGAACACTGAAGCTTTCTTT.

The rearrangement links TRBV24-1 to TRBJ2-1, with TRBD2 identical over 9 bases. V shed 3 bases, J shed 4 bases, and the junction held 9 bases outside the gene matches. The germline CDR1 and CDR2 sequences are KGHDR and SFDVKD. The CDR3 consists of 17 residues. The chain's CDR3 is CATSDAPGSGSYNEQFF. The DNA for the CDR3 is TGTGCCACCAGTGATGCCCCGGGTAGCGGGAGTTACAATGAGCAGTTCTTC.

This rearrangement joins TRBV10-3 to TRBJ2-7; 9 bases agree with TRBD1. Germline loops: CDR1 ENHRY, CDR2 SYGVKD. The CDR3 runs 13 residues. V shed 8 bases, J shed 5 bases, and the junction held 7 bases outside the gene matches. CDR3 bases: TGTGCCATCTCGCGGGACAGGGTGAACGAGCAGTACTTC. Translating it yields CAISRDRVNEQYF.

V usage is TRBV7-2 and J usage is TRBJ1-2; TRBD1 matches at 7 bases. This CDR3 spans 15 amino acids. Germline V gene lookup returns CDR1 SGHTA and CDR2 FQGNSA. Trimming cost V 4 bases and J 3 bases; bases outside gene matches: 8. CDR3 protein: CASSSPDRLDYGYTF. CDR3 DNA: TGTGCCAGCAGCTCCCCGGACAGGCTGGACTATGGCTACACCTTC.

The CDR3 DNA reads as TGTGCCAGCAGCTTAGGGGTTGTGAACACTGAAGCTTTCTTT. Its protein is CASSLGVVNTEAFF. The chain recombines TRBV5-4 with TRBJ1-1; D may be TRBD1 (5 bases). V was trimmed by 2 bases and J by 0 bases, leaving 8 bases between them. Germline V gives CDR1 SGHNT, CDR2 YYREEE (reference sequence). The CDR3 is made up of 14 amino acids.

V gene TRBV2 combines with J gene TRBJ1-5; tentatively, D is TRBD1 (5 bases). Trimming shortened V by 6 bases and J by 2 bases, and 14 bases separated the two germline ends. The CDR3 loop spans 15 amino acids. Germline-derived CDR1 and CDR2 are SNHLY and FYNNEI. The CDR3: CASRTQGRGNQPQHF. The CDR3 nucleotides are TGTGCCAGCAGAACCCAGGGAAGGGGCAATCAGCCCCAGCATTTT.

The sample holds a few counts of this clone. The genes are TRBV5-1 and TRBJ1-1; D remains ambiguous. V gave up 2 bases and J gave up 0 bases, with 5 bases separating them. The germline gives CDR1 SGHRS, CDR2 YFSETQ. The CDR3 is 13 amino acids. The CDR3 region is CASSLFMNTEAFF. CDR3 coding DNA: TGCGCCAGCAGCTTATTCATGAACACTGAAGCTTTCTTT.

The V call is TRBV6-2 or TRBV6-3, the J call TRBJ2-2, with TRBD2 matching over 15 bases. With 1 base clipped from V and 5 bases from J, the junction kept 2 bases outside the gene matches. The CDR3 has 17 amino acids. The germline CDR1 and CDR2 sequences are MNHEY and SVGEGT. CDR3 loop: CASSYWTSGRVTGELFF. CDR3 bases: TGTGCCAGCAGTTACTGGACTAGCGGGAGGGTGACCGGGGAGCTGTTTTTT.

In this sample, this clone turned up a few times. The chain couples TRBV6-5 to TRBJ1-1, with D uncertain. Germline loops: CDR1 MNHEY, CDR2 SVGAGI. Trimming stripped 7 bases from V and 8 bases from J, with 11 bases between. The CDR3 totals 11 residues. CDR3 coding DNA: TGTGCCAGCACTAACTCGGAGGAAGCTTTCTTT. Translating gives CASTNSEEAFF.

The V and J genes are TRBV10-2 and TRBJ1-5; 8 bases match TRBD1. Germline V lookup: CDR1 WSHSY, CDR2 SAAADI. Trimming cost V 6 bases and J 2 bases; bases outside gene matches: 0. The CDR3 has 13 amino acids. This CDR3 reads CASRGQGNQPQHF. The CDR3 DNA sequence: TGCGCCAGCAGGGGACAGGGCAATCAGCCCCAGCATTTT.

The chain employs TRBV19 and TRBJ1-3, with D maybe TRBD1 (5 bases). This CDR3 contains 14 residues. Germline V gene data show CDR1 as LNHDA and CDR2 as SQIVND (reference sequence). Trimming shortened V by 10 bases and J by 0 bases, and 13 bases separated the two germline ends. CDR3 region: CATTSGGSGNTIYF. In nucleotides, the CDR3 is TGTGCCACCACCTCGGGGGGCTCTGGAAACACCATATATTTT.

The chain links TRBV6-5 to TRBJ1-1; TRBD1 is a possible D gene (5 bases). Per germline, CDR1 MNHEY and CDR2 SVGAGI. Trimming left V 5 bases short and J 8 bases short, with 18 bases between. This CDR3 spans 14 amino acids. The CDR3 DNA reads as TGTGCCAGCAGTCCGCATTCCAGGGTTTGGGAAGCTTTCTTT. Encoded protein: CASSPHSRVWEAFF.

This clone has just a few counts. The chain has TRBV7-2 and TRBJ1-5, with 7 bases that match TRBD1. Germline assignment: CDR1 SGHTA and CDR2 FQGNSA. The CDR3 covers 14 residues. J gave up 3 bases and V 5 bases, and 4 bases lay outside the gene matches. This CDR3 reads CASSPGGFNQPQHF. CDR3 nucleotides: TGTGCCAGCAGCCCAGGGGGGTTCAATCAGCCCCAGCATTTT. The complete variable domain, with remaining parts taken from reference TRBV7-2 and TRBJ1-5, reads GAGVSQSPSNKVTEKGKDVELRCDPISGHTALYWYRQSLGQGLEFLIYFQGNSAPDKSGLPSDRFSAERTGGSVSTLTIQRTQQEDSAVYLCASSPGGFNQPQHFGDGTRLSIL.

Comment on this clone: Other DNA variants within this sample encode the same CDR3. The chain recombines TRBV29-1 with TRBJ2-3; 13 bases are a match to TRBD2. Looked up from germline, CDR1 is SQVTM and CDR2 is ANQGSEA. V dropped 6 bases and J dropped 5; count of bases not matched to a gene: 5. The CDR3 is 14 amino acids. In DNA, the CDR3 is TGCAGCGTGAGACTAGCGGGGGGTGTAGATACGCAGTATTTT. Encoded protein: CSVRLAGGVDTQYF.